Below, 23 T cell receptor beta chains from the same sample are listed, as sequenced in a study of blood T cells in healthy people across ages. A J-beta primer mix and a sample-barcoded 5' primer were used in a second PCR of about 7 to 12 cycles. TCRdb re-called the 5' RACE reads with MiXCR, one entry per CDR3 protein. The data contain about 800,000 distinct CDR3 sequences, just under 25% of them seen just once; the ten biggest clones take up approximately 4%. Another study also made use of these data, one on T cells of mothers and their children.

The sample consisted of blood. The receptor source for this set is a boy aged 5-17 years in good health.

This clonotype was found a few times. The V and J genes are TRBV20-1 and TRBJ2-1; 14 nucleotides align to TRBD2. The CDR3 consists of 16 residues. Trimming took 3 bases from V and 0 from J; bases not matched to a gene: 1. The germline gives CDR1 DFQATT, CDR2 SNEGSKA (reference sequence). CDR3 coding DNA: TGCAGTGCTAGGGGACTAGCGGGGGCCTCCTACAATGAGCAGTTCTTC. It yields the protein CSARGLAGASYNEQFF.

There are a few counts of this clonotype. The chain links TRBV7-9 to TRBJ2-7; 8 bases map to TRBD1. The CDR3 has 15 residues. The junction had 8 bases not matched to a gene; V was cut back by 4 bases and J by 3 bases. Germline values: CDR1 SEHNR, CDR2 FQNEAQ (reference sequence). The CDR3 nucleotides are TGTGCCAGCAGCTGGCCGGGACAGGCGCTCTACGAGCAGTACTTC. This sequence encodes CASSWPGQALYEQYF. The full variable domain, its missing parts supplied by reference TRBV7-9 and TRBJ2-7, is DTGVSQNPRHKITKRGQNVTFRCDPISEHNRLYWYRQTLGQGPEFLTYFQNEAQLEKSRLLSDRFSAERPKGSFSTLEIQRTEQGDSAMYLCASSWPGQALYEQYFGPGTRLTVT.

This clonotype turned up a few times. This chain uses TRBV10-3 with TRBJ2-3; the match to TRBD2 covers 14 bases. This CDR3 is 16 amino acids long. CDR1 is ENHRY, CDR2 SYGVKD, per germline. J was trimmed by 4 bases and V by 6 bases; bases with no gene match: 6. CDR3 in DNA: TGTGCCATCAGCGGGACTAGCGGGAGTTTCGCAGATACGCAGTATTTT. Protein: CAISGTSGSFADTQYF.

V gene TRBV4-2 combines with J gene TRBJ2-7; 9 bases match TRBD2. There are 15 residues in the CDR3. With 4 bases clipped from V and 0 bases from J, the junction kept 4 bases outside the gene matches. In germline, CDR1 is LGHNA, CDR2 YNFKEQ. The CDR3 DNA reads TGTGCCAGCAGCCGGACTAGCGCCTCCTCCTACGAGCAGTACTTC. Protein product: CASSRTSASSYEQYF.

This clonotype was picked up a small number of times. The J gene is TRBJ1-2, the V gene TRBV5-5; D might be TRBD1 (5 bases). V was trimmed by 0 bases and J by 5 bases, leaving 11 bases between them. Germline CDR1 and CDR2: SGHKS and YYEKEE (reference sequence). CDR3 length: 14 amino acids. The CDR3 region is CASSLVTAEYGYTF. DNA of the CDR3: TGTGCCAGCAGCTTGGTGACAGCGGAGTATGGCTACACCTTC. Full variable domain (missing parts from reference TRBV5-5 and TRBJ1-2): DAGVTQSPTHLIKTRGQQVTLRCSPISGHKSVSWYQQVLGQGPQFIFQYYEKEERGRGNFPDRFSARQFPNYSSELNVNALLLGDSALYLCASSLVTAEYGYTFGSGTRLTVV.

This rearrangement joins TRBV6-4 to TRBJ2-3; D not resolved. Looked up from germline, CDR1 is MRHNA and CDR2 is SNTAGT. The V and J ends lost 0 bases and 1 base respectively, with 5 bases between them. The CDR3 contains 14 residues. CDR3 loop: CASSDSEGTDTQYF. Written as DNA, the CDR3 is TGTGCCAGCAGTGACTCCGAGGGCACAGATACGCAGTATTTT.

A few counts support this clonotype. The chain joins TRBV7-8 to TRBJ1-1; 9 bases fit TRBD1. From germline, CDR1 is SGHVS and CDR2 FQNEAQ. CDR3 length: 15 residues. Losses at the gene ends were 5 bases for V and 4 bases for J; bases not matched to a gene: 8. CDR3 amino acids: CASSVRQGDATEAFF. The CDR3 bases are TGTGCCAGCAGCGTAAGACAGGGGGACGCCACTGAAGCTTTCTTT. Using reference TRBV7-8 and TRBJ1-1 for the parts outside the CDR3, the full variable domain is GAGVSQSPRYKVAKRGQDVALRCDPISGHVSLFWYQQALGQGPEFLTYFQNEAQLDKSGLPSDRFFAERPEGSVSTLKIQRTQQEDSAVYLCASSVRQGDATEAFFGQGTRLTVV.

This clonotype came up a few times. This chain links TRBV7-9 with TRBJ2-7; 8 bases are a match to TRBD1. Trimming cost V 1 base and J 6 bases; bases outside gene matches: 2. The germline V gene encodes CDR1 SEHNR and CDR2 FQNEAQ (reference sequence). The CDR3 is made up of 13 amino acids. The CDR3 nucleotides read TGTGCCAGCAGCTTAGGGACAGGGATCGAGCAGTACTTC. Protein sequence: CASSLGTGIEQYF.

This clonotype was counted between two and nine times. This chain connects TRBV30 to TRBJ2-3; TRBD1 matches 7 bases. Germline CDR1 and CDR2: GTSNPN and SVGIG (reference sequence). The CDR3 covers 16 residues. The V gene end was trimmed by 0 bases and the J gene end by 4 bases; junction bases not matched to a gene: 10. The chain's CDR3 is CAWSVGAGTVSDTQYF. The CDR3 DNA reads TGTGCCTGGAGTGTGGGAGCCGGGACAGTGTCAGATACGCAGTATTTT.

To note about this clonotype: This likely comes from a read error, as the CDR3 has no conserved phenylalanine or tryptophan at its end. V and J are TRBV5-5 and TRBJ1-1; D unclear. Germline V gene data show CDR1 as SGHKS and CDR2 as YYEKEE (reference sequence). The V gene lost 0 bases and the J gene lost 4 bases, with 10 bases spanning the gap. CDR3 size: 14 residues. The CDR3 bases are TGTGCCAGCAGCTTGGAGTACCGGGGCACTGAAGCTTTCCTT. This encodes CASSLEYRGTEAFL.

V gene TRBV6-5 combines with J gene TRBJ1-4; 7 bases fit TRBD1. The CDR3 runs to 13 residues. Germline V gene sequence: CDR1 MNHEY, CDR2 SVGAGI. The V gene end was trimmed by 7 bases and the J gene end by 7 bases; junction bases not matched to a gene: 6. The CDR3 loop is CASNDRDGEKLFF. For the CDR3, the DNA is TGTGCCAGCAATGACAGGGATGGTGAAAAACTGTTTTTT.

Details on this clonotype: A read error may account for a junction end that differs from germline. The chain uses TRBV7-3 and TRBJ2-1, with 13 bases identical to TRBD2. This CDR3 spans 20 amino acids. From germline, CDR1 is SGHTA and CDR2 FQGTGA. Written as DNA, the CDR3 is TGCGCCAGCAGCTTATTAGGACTAGCGGGAGACATGAGCTCCTACAATGAGCAGTTCTTC. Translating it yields CASSLLGLAGDMSSYNEQFF.

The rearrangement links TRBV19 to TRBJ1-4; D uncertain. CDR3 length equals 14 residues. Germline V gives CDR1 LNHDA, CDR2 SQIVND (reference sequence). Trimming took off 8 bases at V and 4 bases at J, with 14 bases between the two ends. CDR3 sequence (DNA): TGTGCCAGTGGGGTCGGGCAGGTTAATGAAAAACTGTTTTTT. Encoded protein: CASGVGQVNEKLFF. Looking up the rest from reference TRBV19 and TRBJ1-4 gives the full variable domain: DGGITQSPKYLFRKEGQNVTLSCEQNLNHDAMYWYRQDPGQGLRLIYYSQIVNDFQKGDIAEGYSVSREKKESFPLTVTSAQKNPTAFYLCASGVGQVNEKLFFGSGTQLSVL.

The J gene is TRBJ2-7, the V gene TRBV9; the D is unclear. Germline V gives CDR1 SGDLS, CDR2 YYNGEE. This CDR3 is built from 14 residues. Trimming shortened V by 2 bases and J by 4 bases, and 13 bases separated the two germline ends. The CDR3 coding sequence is TGTGCCAGCAGCGTGGCAGGAAACAAATACGAGCAGTACTTC. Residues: CASSVAGNKYEQYF.

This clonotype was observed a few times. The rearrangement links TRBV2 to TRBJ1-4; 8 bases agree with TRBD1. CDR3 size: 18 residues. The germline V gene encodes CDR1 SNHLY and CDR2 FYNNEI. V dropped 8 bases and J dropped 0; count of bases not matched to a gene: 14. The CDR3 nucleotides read TGTGCCAGCCAAGACAGGGGAAAGCCCGCGGCAACTAATGAAAAACTGTTTTTT. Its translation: CASQDRGKPAATNEKLFF.

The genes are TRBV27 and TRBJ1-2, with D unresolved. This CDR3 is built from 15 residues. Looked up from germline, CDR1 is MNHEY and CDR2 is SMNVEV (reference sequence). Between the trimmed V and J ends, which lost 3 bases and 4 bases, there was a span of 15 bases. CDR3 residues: CASSLQSEWGYGYTF. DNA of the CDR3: TGTGCCAGCAGTTTGCAATCCGAGTGGGGCTATGGCTACACCTTC.

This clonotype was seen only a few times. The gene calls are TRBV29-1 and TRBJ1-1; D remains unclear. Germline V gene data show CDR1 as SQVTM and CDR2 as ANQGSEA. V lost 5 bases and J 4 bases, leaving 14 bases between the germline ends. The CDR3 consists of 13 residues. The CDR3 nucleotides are TGCAGCGTTTCATTGGAGGCCAGCACTGAAGCTTTCTTT. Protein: CSVSLEASTEAFF.

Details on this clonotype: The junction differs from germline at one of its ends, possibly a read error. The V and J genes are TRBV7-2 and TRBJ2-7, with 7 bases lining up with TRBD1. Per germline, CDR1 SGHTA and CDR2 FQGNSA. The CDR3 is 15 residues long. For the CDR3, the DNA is TGTGCCAGCAGCCCCCTTTGGACAGGCGGCTACGGGCAGTACTTC. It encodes CASSPLWTGGYGQYF.

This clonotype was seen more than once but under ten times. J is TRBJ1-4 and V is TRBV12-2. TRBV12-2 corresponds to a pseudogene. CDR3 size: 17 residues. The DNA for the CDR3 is TGTGCAAGTCGCACTTACAGGGCCCTCTCAACTAATGAAAAACTGTTTTTT. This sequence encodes CASRTYRALSTNEKLFF.

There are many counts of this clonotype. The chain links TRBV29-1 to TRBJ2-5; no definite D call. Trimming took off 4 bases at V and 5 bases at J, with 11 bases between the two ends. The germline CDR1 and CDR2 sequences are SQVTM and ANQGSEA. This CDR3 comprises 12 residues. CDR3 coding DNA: TGCAGCGTTGTATGGAGAACGGAGACCCAGTACTTC. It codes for CSVVWRTETQYF.

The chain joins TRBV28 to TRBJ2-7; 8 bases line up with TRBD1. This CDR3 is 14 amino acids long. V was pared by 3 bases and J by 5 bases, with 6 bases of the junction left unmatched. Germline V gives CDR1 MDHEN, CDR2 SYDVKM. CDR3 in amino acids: CASSLTQTGDEQYF. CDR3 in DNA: TGTGCCAGCAGTTTGACCCAGACAGGGGACGAGCAGTACTTC. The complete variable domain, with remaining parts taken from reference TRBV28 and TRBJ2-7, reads DVKVTQSSRYLVKRTGEKVFLECVQDMDHENMFWYRQDPGLGLRLIYFSYDVKMKEKGDIPEGYSVSREKKERFSLILESASTNQTSMYLCASSLTQTGDEQYFGPGTRLTVT.

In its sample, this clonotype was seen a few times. CDR3 DNA sequence: TGTGCCAGCAGTTACAAGGGGACAGACGAGCAGTACTTC. Amino acid sequence: CASSYKGTDEQYF. The V and J genes are TRBV6-5 and TRBJ2-5; TRBD1 agrees at 7 bases. The J call may be wrong; the DNA end is better matched by TRBJ2-7. Germline V gives CDR1 MNHEY, CDR2 SVGAGI. The length of the CDR3 is 13 residues.

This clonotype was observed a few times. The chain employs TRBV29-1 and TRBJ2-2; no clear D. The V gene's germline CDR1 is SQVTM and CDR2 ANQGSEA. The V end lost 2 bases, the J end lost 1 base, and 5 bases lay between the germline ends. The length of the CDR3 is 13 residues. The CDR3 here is CSVEKENTGELFF. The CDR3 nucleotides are TGCAGCGTTGAAAAGGAGAACACCGGGGAGCTGTTTTTT.